What follows describes a single T cell receptor beta chain. Its antigen remains unidentified. V gave up 5 bases and J gave up 4 bases, with 11 bases separating them. Germline lookup yields CDR1 MNHNY and CDR2 SVGAGI (reference sequence). The CDR3 length is 13 residues. This specimen belongs to a study of tumor and adjacent non-tumor tissue in lung cancer. The study's findings and limits: Shorter survival was associated with higher TCR diversity in tumors.

RNA was extracted from bulk tissue without any cell sorting. TCRbeta libraries were built with three rounds of nested PCR, modified from ARM-PCR. MiXCR, applied by TCRdb to the multiplex PCR reads, yields one record per CDR3 protein. The profile covers under 250,000 distinct CDR3 sequences, with about 76% appearing a single time and around 27% taken by the ten largest. The sequenced sample was lung tumor tissue. V usage is TRBV6-6 and J usage is TRBJ1-1, with D uncertain. This receptor was identified in a man aged 55-75 years with non-small cell lung cancer. The CDR3 region has the DNA TGTGCCAGCAGTCGGTTGTCGAGCACTGAAGCTTTCTTT. It translates to CASSRLSSTEAFF.